This T cell receptor beta chain comes out of a study of cytomegalovirus exposure and HLA in healthy donors. Study-level points and caveats: CMV antigen specificity of a few CMV-associated chains was confirmed in vitro. Many donors shared some public TCRs, even though most TCR sequences were rare. It was around 160 TCR beta chains that were listed as cytomegalovirus-associated.

Some clones are missing from TCRdb's copy, which holds only in-frame ones; the method was immunoSEQ multiplex PCR. The profile shows approximately 270,000 clones, around 90% of them singletons. An approximately 130-subject validation cohort, separate from the roughly 680-subject first cohort, supplied the donors. The germline CDR1 and CDR2 sequences are LNHDA and SQIVND (reference sequence). The V end lost 8 bases, the J end lost 0 bases, and 13 bases lay between the germline ends. There are 14 residues in the CDR3. In the case of this clone: Its antigen remains unknown.

The TCR sequence derives from a woman aged 18-35 years in good health and CMV-seronegative. Sequenced input: PBMCs. This chain uses TRBV19 with TRBJ1-2, with D perhaps matching TRBD1 (5 bases). As DNA, the CDR3 is TGTGCCAGTTCCCCTGGGGGGACTAACTATGGCTACACCTTC. It encodes CASSPGGTNYGYTF.